This is a list of T cell receptor beta chains from one sample in a study of a mutant IDH1 vaccine in newly diagnosed glioma. Generated by immunoSEQ multiplex PCR, the TCRdb table keeps only in-frame clones and is missing some. The table has about 69,000 clones, around nine tenths seen once; the top ten hold about 2%. No antigen has been identified for these receptors. This specimen was PBMCs, taken from a glioma patient whose treatment included an IDH1 peptide vaccine. These receptors originate from a man aged 30-40 years with glioma. Both conserved end residues are part of each CDR3. A D gene is named only where the DNA matches it firmly. Where a row states a size, it is once, few, many or the class of an expanded clone; other rows omit it.

>.|TRBJ1-3|TRBV15|.
CATKEGTSGNTIYF
TGTGCCACCAAGGAGGGGACCTCTGGAAACACCATATATTTT
>TRBD2|TRBJ2-1|TRBV5-1|.
CASRTSGHNEQFF
TGCGCCAGCAGGACTAGCGGCCACAATGAGCAGTTCTTC
>TRBD1|TRBJ1-1|TRBV25-1|.
CASSELRTGNTEAFF
TGTGCCAGCAGTGAATTACGGACAGGGAACACTGAAGCTTTCTTT
>TRBD2|TRBJ2-2|TRBV28|.
CASIGAGGTGELFF
TGTGCCAGCATCGGGGCGGGAGGCACCGGGGAGCTGTTTTTT
>.|TRBJ1-2|TRBV11-2|.
CASSLTGFLYGYTF
TGTGCCAGCAGCCTGACGGGGTTTCTCTATGGCTACACCTTC
>.|TRBJ1-1|TRBV5-4|once
CASSFAPSLNTEAFF
TGTGCCAGCAGCTTCGCCCCGTCCTTGAACACTGAAGCTTTCTTT
>.|TRBJ2-1|TRBV28|.
CASSLRGAGRNEQFF
TGTGCCAGCAGTTTACGGGGGGCCGGTCGGAATGAGCAGTTCTTC
>.|TRBJ1-1|TRBV29-1|.
CSASRQNALPTEAFF
TGCAGCGCCTCTCGGCAAAACGCCCTCCCGACTGAAGCTTTCTTT
>.|TRBJ1-1|TRBV7-2|medium-sized
CASSFSPVGTEAFF
TGTGCCAGCAGCTTTTCCCCAGTCGGGACTGAAGCTTTCTTT
>.|TRBJ1-1|TRBV7-9|once
CASSPRGSPNTEAFF
TGTGCCAGCAGTCCAAGGGGCTCCCCGAACACTGAAGCTTTCTTT
>TRBD1|TRBJ1-1|TRBV2|once
CASRTDRAGEAFF
TGTGCCAGCAGGACGGACAGGGCAGGTGAAGCTTTCTTT
>.|TRBJ2-7|TRBV15|.
CATSRDMQASYEQYF
TGTGCCACCAGCAGAGATATGCAGGCTAGCTACGAGCAGTACTTC
>TRBD1|TRBJ2-3|TRBV28|.
CASSLSWDRAYTDTQYF
TGTGCCAGCAGTTTATCGTGGGACAGGGCGTATACAGATACGCAGTATTTT
>TRBD1|TRBJ2-7|TRBV10-1|.
CASRDSLAYEQYF
TGCGCCAGTCGGGACAGTCTAGCCTACGAGCAGTACTTC
>TRBD2|TRBJ2-2|TRBV19|.
CASSIGALAMTGELFF
TGTGCCAGTAGTATTGGGGCACTAGCGATGACCGGGGAGCTGTTTTTT
>.|TRBJ1-4|TRBV25-1|.
CASLGDLEKLFF
TGTGCCAGCCTGGGGGACCTGGAAAAACTGTTTTTT
>.|TRBJ2-1|TRBV2|.
CASSLLKVDEQFF
TGTGCCAGCAGCCTCTTAAAGGTGGATGAGCAGTTCTTC
>.|TRBJ2-7|TRBV5-4|few
CASSRDFSYEQYF
TGTGCCAGCAGCAGGGACTTCTCCTACGAGCAGTACTTC
>.|TRBJ2-2|TRBV9|.
CASSDQRGVGELFF
TGTGCCAGCAGCGACCAGAGGGGAGTTGGGGAGCTGTTTTTT
>TRBD1|TRBJ1-5|TRBV28|.
CASSQRDREIQPQHF
TGTGCCAGCAGTCAGAGGGACAGGGAGATTCAGCCCCAGCATTTT
>TRBD1|TRBJ1-5|TRBV2|few
CASRGTGLTDQPQHF
TGTGCCAGCAGAGGGACAGGGCTTACCGATCAGCCCCAGCATTTT
>.|TRBJ2-1|TRBV11-2|.
CASSLTRTYNEQFF
TGTGCCAGCAGCTTAACTAGGACCTACAATGAGCAGTTCTTC
>.|TRBJ1-3|TRBV11-2|.
CASSPWRAGNTIYF
TGTGCCAGCAGCCCATGGAGGGCTGGAAACACCATATATTTT
>TRBD1|TRBJ1-1|TRBV9|.
CASSRGQGVPMNTEAFF
TGTGCCAGCAGTCGCGGACAGGGGGTACCAATGAACACTGAAGCTTTCTTT
>.|TRBJ1-4|TRBV2|.
CASSVYGGGEKLFF
TGTGCCAGCAGTGTCTACGGAGGAGGGGAAAAACTGTTTTTT
>.|TRBJ1-1|TRBV11-3|.
CASMLRVNTEAFF
TGTGCCAGTATGTTAAGGGTGAACACTGAAGCTTTCTTT
>.|TRBJ1-5|TRBV15|once
CATSRDLSNQPQHF
TGTGCCACCAGCAGAGATCTTAGCAATCAGCCCCAGCATTTT
>.|TRBJ1-3|TRBV19|.
CASSTSSGRLSSGNTIYF
TGTGCCAGTAGTACTTCAAGCGGACGGCTCTCCTCTGGAAACACCATATATTTT